This T cell receptor (beta chain) originates from a study of blood T cells in healthy people across ages. Broader study findings: A strong correlation was found between TCR beta diversity and the percentage of naive T cells.

Every sample yielded at least 6.5 million isolated PBMCs. Extraction yielded at least 5 micrograms of total RNA per sample. The CDR3 loop spans 12 amino acids. Germline V gene data show CDR1 as SEHNR and CDR2 as FQNEAQ (reference sequence). V gave up 7 bases and J gave up 11 bases; unmatched junction bases: 9. For the second PCR, which ran for about 6 to 11 cycles, a sample-barcoded 5' primer and a J-beta primer mix were used. TCRdb independently ran MiXCR on the 5' RACE reads; one entry per CDR3 protein. The sample has some 370,000 distinct CDR3 sequences, about 49% seen once; the top ten hold 45% to 65%. In regard to this clonotype: What it binds is not known.

This receptor was taken from a man in his sixties in good health. The chain recombines TRBV7-9 with TRBJ2-3, with TRBD1 matching over 7 bases. The source material was blood. CDR3 region: CASIRPGGVQYF. The CDR3 DNA reads as TGTGCCAGCATCCGCCCAGGGGGAGTGCAGTATTTT.